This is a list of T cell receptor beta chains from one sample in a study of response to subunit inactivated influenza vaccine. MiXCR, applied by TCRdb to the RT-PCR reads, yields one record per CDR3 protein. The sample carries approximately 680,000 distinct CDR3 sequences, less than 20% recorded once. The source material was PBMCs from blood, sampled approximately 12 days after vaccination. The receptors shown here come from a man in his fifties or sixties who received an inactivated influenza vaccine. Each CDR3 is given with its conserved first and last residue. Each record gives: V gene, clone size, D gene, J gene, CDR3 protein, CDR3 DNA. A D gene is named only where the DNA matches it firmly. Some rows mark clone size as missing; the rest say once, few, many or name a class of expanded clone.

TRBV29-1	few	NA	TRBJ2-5	CSRLDSETQYF	TGCAGCCGTCTGGACAGCGAGACCCAGTACTTC
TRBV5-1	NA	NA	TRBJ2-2	CASSFGRTTGELFF	TGCGCCAGCAGCTTCGGCAGGACAACCGGGGAGCTGTTTTTT
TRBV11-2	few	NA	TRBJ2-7	CASSLVGRSYEQYF	TGTGCCAGCAGCTTAGTGGGCCGCTCCTACGAGCAGTACTTC
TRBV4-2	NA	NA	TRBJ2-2	CASSRMIDTGELFF	TGTGCCAGCAGCCGGATGATAGACACCGGGGAGCTGTTTTTT
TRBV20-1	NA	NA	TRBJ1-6	CSARRTDGNSPLHF	TGCAGTGCTAGACGGACGGACGGTAATTCACCCCTCCACTTT
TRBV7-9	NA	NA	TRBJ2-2	CASSFLTVTGELFF	TGTGCCAGCAGCTTTTTGACGGTCACCGGGGAGCTGTTTTTT
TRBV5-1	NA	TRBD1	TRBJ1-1	CASSLQQGPPYRNTEAFF	TGCGCCAGCAGCCTGCAACAGGGGCCCCCCTACCGGAACACTGAAGCTTTCTTT
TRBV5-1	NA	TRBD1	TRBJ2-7	CASSPRDRGRAGVANEQYF	TGCGCCAGCAGCCCGAGGGACAGGGGTCGAGCGGGAGTTGCTAACGAGCAGTACTTC
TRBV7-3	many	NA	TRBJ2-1	CASSSLDDYNEQFF	TGTGCCAGCAGCTCCTTGGACGATTACAATGAGCAGTTCTTC
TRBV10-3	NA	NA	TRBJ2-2	CAIRGLNLRDTGERFF	TGTGCCATCAGGGGACTAAATCTCAGGGACACCGGGGAGCGGTTTTTT
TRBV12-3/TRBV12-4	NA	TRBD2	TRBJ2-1	CASSLAGGDYNEQFF	TGTGCCAGCAGTTTGGCGGGAGGGGACTACAATGAGCAGTTCTTC
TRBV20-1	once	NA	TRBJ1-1	CSASRQTKEAFF	TGCAGTGCTAGTAGGCAAACCAAGGAAGCTTTCTTT
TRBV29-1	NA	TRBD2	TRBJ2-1	CSVEGRTSGAGDGEQFF	TGCAGCGTTGAAGGGAGGACTAGCGGGGCTGGGGACGGTGAGCAGTTCTTC
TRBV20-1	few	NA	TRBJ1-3	CSARDQNGNTIYF	TGCAGTGCTAGAGATCAGAATGGAAACACCATATATTTT
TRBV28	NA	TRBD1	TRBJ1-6	CASSSNDRTGGTSPLHF	TGTGCCAGCAGTTCAAACGATCGGACAGGGGGAACTTCACCCCTCCACTTT
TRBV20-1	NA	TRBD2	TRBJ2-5	CSARERLAGGLEETQYF	TGCAGTGCTAGAGAAAGACTAGCGGGGGGGCTCGAAGAGACCCAGTACTTC
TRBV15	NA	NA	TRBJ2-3	CATSRREYGDTQYF	TGTGCCACCAGCAGACGGGAGTATGGAGATACGCAGTATTTT
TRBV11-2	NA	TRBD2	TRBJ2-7	CASSPTSASEQYF	TGTGCCAGCAGCCCAACTAGCGCCTCTGAGCAGTACTTC
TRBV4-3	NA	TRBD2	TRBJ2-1	CASSQDFTSGNEQFF	TGCGCCAGCAGCCAAGATTTTACTAGCGGGAATGAGCAGTTCTTC
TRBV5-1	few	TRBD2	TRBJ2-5	CASSSGAGGTAETQYF	TGCGCCAGCAGCTCGGGAGCGGGAGGAACAGCCGAGACCCAGTACTTC
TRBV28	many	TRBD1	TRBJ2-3	CASSGRQGAMQYF	TGTGCCAGCAGTGGGCGACAGGGGGCTATGCAGTATTTT
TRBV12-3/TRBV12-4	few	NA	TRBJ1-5	CASSLALGSQPQHF	TGTGCCAGCAGTTTAGCGCTAGGGAGTCAGCCCCAGCATTTT
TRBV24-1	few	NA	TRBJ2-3	CATSSPRGTSTDTQYF	TGTGCCACCAGTTCCCCTCGGGGGACTAGCACAGATACGCAGTATTTT
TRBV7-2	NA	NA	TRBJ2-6	CASTPRGAGANVLTF	TGTGCCAGCACCCCTCGGGGTGCTGGGGCCAACGTCCTGACTTTC